This T cell receptor (beta chain) was identified in a study of cytomegalovirus exposure and HLA in healthy donors. As concerns this clone: Its antigen remains unknown.

The germline V gene encodes CDR1 SQVTM and CDR2 ANQGSEA. V was trimmed by 5 bases and J by 7 bases, leaving 17 bases between them. This CDR3 is 13 amino acids long. Findings and limits, study-wide: A later analysis found TCR association rates differed by HLA locus, highest for DRB1 and lowest for HLA-C.

Healthy people donating bone marrow made up the donors. Primers included in the PCR were 60 Vbeta and 13 Jbeta primers. Sequenced by immunoSEQ multiplex PCR; TCRdb stores in-frame clones only, minus some. The repertoire holds 95,000 to 150,000 clones, approximately 80% seen once, with 13% in the top ten. The sequenced material came from PBMCs. The clonotype was recovered from a woman between 40 and 50 years old in good health and CMV-seropositive. The chain employs TRBV29-1 and TRBJ1-2; possible D gene TRBD1, 6 bases. The CDR3 DNA is TGCAGCGTTAACAGGGTGACGAATAGTGGCTACACCTTC. This sequence encodes CSVNRVTNSGYTF.